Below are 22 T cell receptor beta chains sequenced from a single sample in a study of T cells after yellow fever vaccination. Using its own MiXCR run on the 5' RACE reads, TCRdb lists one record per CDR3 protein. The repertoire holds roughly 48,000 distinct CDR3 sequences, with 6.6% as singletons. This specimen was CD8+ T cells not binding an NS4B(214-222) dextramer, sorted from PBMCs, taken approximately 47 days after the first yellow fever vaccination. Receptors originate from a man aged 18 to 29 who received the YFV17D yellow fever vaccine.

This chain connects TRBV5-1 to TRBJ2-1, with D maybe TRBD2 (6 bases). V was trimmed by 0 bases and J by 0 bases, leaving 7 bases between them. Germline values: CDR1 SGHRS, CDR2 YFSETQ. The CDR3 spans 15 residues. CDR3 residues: CASSLARGSYNEQFF. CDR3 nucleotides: TGCGCCAGCAGCTTGGCGCGGGGCTCCTACAATGAGCAGTTCTTC. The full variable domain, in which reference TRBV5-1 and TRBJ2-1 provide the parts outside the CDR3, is KAGVTQTPRYLIKTRGQQVTLSCSPISGHRSVSWYQQTPGQGLQFLFEYFSETQRNKGNFPGRFSGRQFSNSRSEMNVSTLELGDSALYLCASSLARGSYNEQFFGPGTRLTVL.

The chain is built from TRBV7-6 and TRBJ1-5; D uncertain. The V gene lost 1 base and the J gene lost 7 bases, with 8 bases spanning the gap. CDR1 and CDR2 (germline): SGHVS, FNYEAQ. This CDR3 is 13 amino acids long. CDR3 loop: CASSLDRAQPQHF. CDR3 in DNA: TGTGCCAGCAGCTTAGATAGGGCGCAGCCCCAGCATTTT.

This CDR3 is CASSQDFLGTGGFEQYF. CDR3 nucleotide sequence: TGCGCCAGCAGCCAAGATTTTTTGGGGACAGGGGGCTTTGAGCAGTACTTC. The gene calls are TRBV4-3 and TRBJ2-7, with 12 bases matching TRBD1. CDR3 length equals 17 residues. V trimming: 0 bases; J trimming: 7 bases; junction bases outside the gene matches: 10. The germline CDR1 and CDR2 sequences are LGHNA and YSLEER.

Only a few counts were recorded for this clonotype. In DNA form, the CDR3 reads TGTGCCAGCAGCAACAGGGGGCTACAAGAGACCCAGTACTTC. Translated: CASSNRGLQETQYF. V gene TRBV6-5 combines with J gene TRBJ2-5, with 9 bases aligning to TRBD1. V gave up 6 bases and J gave up 2 bases; unmatched junction bases: 4. The germline V gene has CDR1 MNHEY and CDR2 SVGAGI. CDR3 size: 14 residues.

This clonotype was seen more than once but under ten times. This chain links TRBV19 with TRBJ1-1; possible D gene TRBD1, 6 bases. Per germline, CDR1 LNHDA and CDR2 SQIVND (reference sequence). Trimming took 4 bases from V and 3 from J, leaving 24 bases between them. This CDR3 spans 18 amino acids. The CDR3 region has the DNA TGTGCCAGTAGTACCCTTAAACGGGGGCAATTGTCTTACACTGAAGCTTTCTTT. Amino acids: CASSTLKRGQLSYTEAFF.

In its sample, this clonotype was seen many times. The CDR3 DNA reads as TGTGCCAGCGGAGGACAGGCTTCTAGCACAGATACGCAGTATTTT. Translating gives CASGGQASSTDTQYF. This chain joins TRBV2 and TRBJ2-3, with TRBD1 identical over 7 bases. CDR1 and CDR2 from the germline V gene are SNHLY and FYNNEI. J was trimmed by 0 bases and V by 8 bases; bases with no gene match: 8. CDR3 length: 15 amino acids.

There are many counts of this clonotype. CDR3: CASSLAPGGWNEQFF. Here the CDR3 DNA reads TGTGCCAGCAGCTTAGCTCCGGGGGGTTGGAATGAGCAGTTCTTC. This chain uses TRBV7-6 with TRBJ2-1; 7 bases align to TRBD2. The CDR3 is made up of 15 amino acids. The J segment lost 7 bases and the V segment lost 0 bases, leaving 6 bases of the junction unmatched. CDR1 is SGHVS and CDR2 is FNYEAQ in the germline V gene.

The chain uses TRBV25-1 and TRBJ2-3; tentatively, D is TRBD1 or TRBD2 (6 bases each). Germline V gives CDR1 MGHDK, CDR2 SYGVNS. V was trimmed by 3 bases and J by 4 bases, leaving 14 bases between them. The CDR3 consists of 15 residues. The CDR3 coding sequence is TGTGCCAGCAGTGACAAGGGGGGCTGGTCAGATACGCAGTATTTT. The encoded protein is CASSDKGGWSDTQYF. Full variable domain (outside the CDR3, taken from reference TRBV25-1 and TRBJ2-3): EADIYQTPRYLVIGTGKKITLECSQTMGHDKMYWYQQDPGMELHLIHYSYGVNSTEKGDLSSESTVSRIRTEHFPLTLESARPSHTSQYLCASSDKGGWSDTQYFGPGTRLTVL.

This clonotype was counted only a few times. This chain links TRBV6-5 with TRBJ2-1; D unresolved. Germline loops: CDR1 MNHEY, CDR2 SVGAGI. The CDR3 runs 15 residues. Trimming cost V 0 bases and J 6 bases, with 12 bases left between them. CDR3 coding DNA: TGTGCCAGCAGTTACTCGTTTGGGGTCGGCAATGAGCAGTTCTTC. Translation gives CASSYSFGVGNEQFF.

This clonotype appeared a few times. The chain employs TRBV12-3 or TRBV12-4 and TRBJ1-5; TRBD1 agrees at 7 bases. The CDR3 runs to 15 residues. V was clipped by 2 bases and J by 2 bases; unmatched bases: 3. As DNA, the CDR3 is TGTGCCAGCAGTTTAACCGGGACAGGCAATCAGCCCCAGCATTTT. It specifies CASSLTGTGNQPQHF.

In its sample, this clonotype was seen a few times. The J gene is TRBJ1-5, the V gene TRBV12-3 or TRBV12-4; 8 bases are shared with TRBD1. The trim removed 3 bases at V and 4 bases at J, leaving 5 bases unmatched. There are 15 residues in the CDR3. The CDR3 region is CASSFWTGPNQPQHF. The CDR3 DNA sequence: TGTGCCAGCAGTTTTTGGACAGGGCCTAATCAGCCCCAGCATTTT.

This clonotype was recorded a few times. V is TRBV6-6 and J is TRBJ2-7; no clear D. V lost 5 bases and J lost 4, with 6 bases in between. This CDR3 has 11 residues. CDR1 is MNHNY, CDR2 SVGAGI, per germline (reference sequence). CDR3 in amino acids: CASSTQYEQYV. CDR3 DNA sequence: TGTGCCAGCAGTACTCAGTACGAGCAGTACGTC.

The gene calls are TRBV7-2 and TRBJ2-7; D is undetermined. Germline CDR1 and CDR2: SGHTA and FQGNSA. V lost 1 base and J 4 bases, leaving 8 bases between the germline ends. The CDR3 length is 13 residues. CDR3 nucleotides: TGTGCCAGCAGCTTAGTCCCCCTATACGAGCAGTACGTC. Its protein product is CASSLVPLYEQYV.

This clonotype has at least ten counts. CDR3 bases: TGTGCCAGCAGTTCGCTAGCGGGTTTCTCCTACGAGCAGTACGTC. This translates into CASSSLAGFSYEQYV. This chain connects TRBV6-2 or TRBV6-3 to TRBJ2-7; 8 bases agree with TRBD2. V shed 4 bases and J 0 bases; nucleotides not matched to a gene: 5. The CDR3 runs to 15 residues. The V gene's germline CDR1 is MNHEY and CDR2 SVGEGT.

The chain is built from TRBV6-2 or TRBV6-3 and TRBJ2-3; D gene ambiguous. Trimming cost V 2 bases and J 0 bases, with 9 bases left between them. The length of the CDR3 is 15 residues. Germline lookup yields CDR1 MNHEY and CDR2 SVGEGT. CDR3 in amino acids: CASSYPFGSTDTQYF. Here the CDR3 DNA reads TGTGCCAGCAGTTACCCCTTCGGAAGCACAGATACGCAGTATTTT.

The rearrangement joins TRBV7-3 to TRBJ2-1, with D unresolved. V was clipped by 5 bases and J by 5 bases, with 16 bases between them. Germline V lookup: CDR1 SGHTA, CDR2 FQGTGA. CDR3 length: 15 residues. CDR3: CASSPRISRHNEQFF. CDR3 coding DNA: TGTGCCAGCAGCCCAAGGATATCACGCCACAATGAGCAGTTCTTC. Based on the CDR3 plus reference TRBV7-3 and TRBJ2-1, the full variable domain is GAGVSQTPSNKVTEKGKYVELRCDPISGHTALYWYRQSLGQGPEFLIYFQGTGAADDSGLPNDRFFAVRPEGSVSTLKIQRTERGDSAVYLCASSPRISRHNEQFFGPGTRLTVL.

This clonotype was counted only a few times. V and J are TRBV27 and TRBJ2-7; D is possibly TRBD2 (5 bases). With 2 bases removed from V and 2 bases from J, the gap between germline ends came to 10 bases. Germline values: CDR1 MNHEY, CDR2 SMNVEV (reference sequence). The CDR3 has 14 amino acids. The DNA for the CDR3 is TGTGCCAGCAGTTTAAGTTCCGGGGCCTACGAGCAGTACGTC. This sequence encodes CASSLSSGAYEQYV.

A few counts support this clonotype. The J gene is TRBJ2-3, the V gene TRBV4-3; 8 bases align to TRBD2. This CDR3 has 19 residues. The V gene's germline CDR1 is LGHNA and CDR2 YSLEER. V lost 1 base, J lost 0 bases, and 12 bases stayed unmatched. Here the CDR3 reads CASSQVVGGGKESTDTQYF. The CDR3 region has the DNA TGCGCCAGCAGCCAAGTCGTCGGCGGGGGGAAGGAGAGCACAGATACGCAGTATTTT.

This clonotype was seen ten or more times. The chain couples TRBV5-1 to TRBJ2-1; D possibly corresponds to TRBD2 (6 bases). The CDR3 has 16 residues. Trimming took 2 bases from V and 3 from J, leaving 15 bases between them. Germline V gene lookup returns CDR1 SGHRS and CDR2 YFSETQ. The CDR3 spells CASSLSLTGLYNEQFF. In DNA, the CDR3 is TGCGCCAGCAGCTTATCCTTGACGGGACTCTACAATGAGCAGTTCTTC.

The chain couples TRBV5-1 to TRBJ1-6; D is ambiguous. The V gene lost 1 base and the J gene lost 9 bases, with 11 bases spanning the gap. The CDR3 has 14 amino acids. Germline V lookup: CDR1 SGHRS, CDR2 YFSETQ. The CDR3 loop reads CASSLFGLRSPLHF. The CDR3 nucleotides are TGCGCCAGCAGCTTGTTCGGTCTTCGTTCACCCCTCCACTTT.

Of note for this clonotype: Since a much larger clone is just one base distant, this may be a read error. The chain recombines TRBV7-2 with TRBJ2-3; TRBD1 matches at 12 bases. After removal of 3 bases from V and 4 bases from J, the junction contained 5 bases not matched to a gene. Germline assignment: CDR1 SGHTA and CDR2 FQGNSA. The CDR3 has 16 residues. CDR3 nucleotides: TGTGCCAGCAGCTTGTCCGGGACAGGGGGCTCAGATACGCAGTATTTT. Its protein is CASSLSGTGGSDTQYF. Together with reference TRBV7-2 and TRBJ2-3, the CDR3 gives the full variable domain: GAGVSQSPSNKVTEKGKDVELRCDPISGHTALYWYRQSLGQGLEFLIYFQGNSAPDKSGLPSDRFSAERTGGSVSTLTIQRTQQEDSAVYLCASSLSGTGGSDTQYFGPGTRLTVL.

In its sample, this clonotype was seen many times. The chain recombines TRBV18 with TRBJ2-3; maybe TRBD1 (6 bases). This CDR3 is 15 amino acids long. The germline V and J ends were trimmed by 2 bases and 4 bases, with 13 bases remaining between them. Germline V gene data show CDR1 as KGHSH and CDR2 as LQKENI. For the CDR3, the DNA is TGTGCCAGCTCACCAATTTCGCAGGGGCCAGATACGCAGTATTTT. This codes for CASSPISQGPDTQYF.